The 15 T cell receptor beta chains listed next were all sequenced from one sample in a study of lymphopenia after photon versus proton radiotherapy. TCRdb's copy holds only in-frame clones and misses some; the assay was immunoSEQ multiplex PCR. The repertoire holds 150,000 to 200,000 clones, with around 85% as singletons. The source was peripheral blood, collected from a patient treated with photon-based radiotherapy. These receptors were obtained from a middle-aged man with gastric cancer.

The J gene is TRBJ2-1, the V gene TRBV2, with 8 positions matching TRBD2. Germline V gives CDR1 SNHLY, CDR2 FYNNEI. CDR3 length: 17 amino acids. J gave up 3 bases and V 4 bases, and 11 bases lay outside the gene matches. The chain's CDR3 is CASSVWGSGIGYNEQFF. CDR3 DNA: TGTGCCAGCAGTGTATGGGGTAGCGGGATTGGCTACAATGAGCAGTTCTTC. The full variable domain, in which reference TRBV2 and TRBJ2-1 provide the parts outside the CDR3, is EPEVTQTPSHQVTQMGQEVILRCVPISNHLYFYWYRQILGQKVEFLVSFYNNEISEKSEIFDDQFSVERPDGSNFTLKIRSTKLEDSAMYFCASSVWGSGIGYNEQFFGPGTRLTVL.

The genes are TRBV5-5 and TRBJ2-7; 10 bases map to TRBD2. Germline CDR1 is SGHKS and CDR2 is YYEKEE (reference sequence). V lost 6 bases to trimming and J lost 0 bases; unmatched junction nucleotides: 9. The CDR3 totals 16 residues. The CDR3 sequence: CASIINPSGSSYEQYF. In DNA form, the CDR3 reads TGTGCCAGCATCATTAATCCTAGCGGGAGCTCCTACGAGCAGTACTTC.

This clone showed up just once. The chain is built from TRBV18 and TRBJ1-1, with 7 bases fitting TRBD1. V was pared by 3 bases and J by 8 bases, with 0 bases of the junction left unmatched. The CDR3 totals 11 residues. Germline CDR1 reads KGHSH; CDR2 reads LQKENI. Here the CDR3 DNA reads TGTGCCAGCTCACCGGGACAGGAAGCTTTCTTT. Amino acid sequence: CASSPGQEAFF. Full variable domain (rest looked up from reference TRBV18 and TRBJ1-1): NAGVMQNPRHLVRRRGQEARLRCSPMKGHSHVYWYRQLPEEGLKFMVYLQKENIIDESGMPKERFSAEFPKEGPSILRIQQVVRGDSAAYFCASSPGQEAFFGQGTRLTVV.

J is TRBJ1-1 and V is TRBV30; D is unresolved. The V end was cut by 0 bases, the J end by 4 bases, with 6 bases between. From germline, CDR1 is GTSNPN and CDR2 SVGIG (reference sequence). The CDR3 has 12 residues. CDR3 sequence: CAWSVGVTEAFF. Written as DNA, the CDR3 is TGTGCCTGGAGTGTCGGGGTCACTGAAGCTTTCTTT.

V is TRBV30 and J is TRBJ1-3, with TRBD1 identical over 7 bases. With 2 bases clipped from V and 2 bases from J, the junction kept 6 bases outside the gene matches. The CDR3 has 15 amino acids. The germline gives CDR1 GTSNPN, CDR2 SVGIG (reference sequence). The CDR3 DNA follows: TGTGCCTGGAGTCCCCGGGACAGACCTGGAAACACCATATATTTT. Amino acid sequence: CAWSPRDRPGNTIYF.

The V gene is TRBV6-5, the J gene TRBJ1-3; D is unclear. V lost 9 bases and J 3 bases, leaving 3 bases between the germline ends. CDR3 length equals 10 residues. From germline, CDR1 is MNHEY and CDR2 SVGAGI. The CDR3 reads CASIGNTIYF. For the CDR3, the DNA is TGTGCCAGTATTGGAAACACCATATATTTT.

This chain uses TRBV4-1 with TRBJ2-3; TRBD1 agrees at 9 bases. The CDR3 sequence is 17 residues long. The J segment lost 6 bases and the V segment lost 2 bases, leaving 12 bases of the junction unmatched. Germline loops: CDR1 MGHRA, CDR2 YSYEKL. The CDR3 DNA is TGCGCCAGCAGCCAACCCCGGGACAGGGTATTCTCGGATACGCAGTATTTT. Its translation: CASSQPRDRVFSDTQYF.

This clone was recorded only once. This chain connects TRBV5-1 to TRBJ1-2; D ambiguous. The germline V gene encodes CDR1 SGHRS and CDR2 YFSETQ. CDR3 length: 13 amino acids. Between the trimmed V and J ends, which lost 0 bases and 4 bases, there was a span of 7 bases. In DNA form, the CDR3 reads TGCGCCAGCAGCTTGGACAAAATCTATGGCTACACCTTC. Protein sequence: CASSLDKIYGYTF. Combining the CDR3 with reference TRBV5-1 and TRBJ1-2 gives the whole variable domain KAGVTQTPRYLIKTRGQQVTLSCSPISGHRSVSWYQQTPGQGLQFLFEYFSETQRNKGNFPGRFSGRQFSNSRSEMNVSTLELGDSALYLCASSLDKIYGYTFGSGTRLTVV.

The genes are TRBV6-6 and TRBJ2-7, with D hard to call. The CDR3 consists of 14 residues. Germline CDR1 is MNHNY and CDR2 is SVGAGI (reference sequence). V was clipped by 2 bases and J by 7 bases, with 15 bases between them. Here the CDR3 reads CASSYPDPTWEQYF. The DNA of the CDR3 is TGTGCCAGCAGTTACCCTGACCCGACTTGGGAGCAGTACTTC.

The rearrangement links TRBV29-1 to TRBJ2-5, with 11 bases aligning to TRBD1. There are 15 residues in the CDR3. CDR1 SQVTM and CDR2 ANQGSEA come from the germline V gene. Germline trimming cut 6 bases from V and 4 bases from J; bases unmatched to any gene: 10. The CDR3 bases are TGCAGCGTGGAATACTGGACAGGGGGCGCAGAGACCCAGTACTTC. Protein: CSVEYWTGGAETQYF. Complete variable domain (other parts from reference TRBV29-1 and TRBJ2-5): SAVISQKPSRDICQRGTSLTIQCQVDSQVTMMFWYRQQPGQSLTLIATANQGSEATYESGFVIDKFPISRPNLTFSTLTVSNMSPEDSSIYLCSVEYWTGGAETQYFGPGTRLLVL.

The gene calls are TRBV5-4 and TRBJ2-7; TRBD1 matches 7 bases. Germline V gives CDR1 SGHNT, CDR2 YYREEE (reference sequence). The J segment lost 3 bases and the V segment lost 0 bases, leaving 6 bases of the junction unmatched. CDR3 size: 15 residues. CDR3 bases: TGTGCCAGCAGCTTGGGTCAGGGGGAAGTCTACGAGCAGTACTTC. It specifies CASSLGQGEVYEQYF.

The chain links TRBV29-1 to TRBJ2-1; D not resolved. Trimming left V 2 bases short and J 4 bases short, with 15 bases between. This CDR3 region has 15 residues. From germline, CDR1 is SQVTM and CDR2 ANQGSEA. The CDR3 coding sequence is TGCAGCGTTGAAACGGCGCGGACCCTTTACAATGAGCAGTTCTTC. It encodes CSVETARTLYNEQFF.

The chain combines TRBV6-5 with TRBJ2-7; tentative D call: TRBD1 (6 bases). CDR1 and CDR2 (germline): MNHEY, SVGAGI. Between the trimmed V and J ends, which lost 0 bases and 7 bases, there was a span of 13 bases. The CDR3 loop spans 14 amino acids. CDR3 amino acids: CASSYSSTRGEQYF. In DNA, the CDR3 is TGTGCCAGCAGTTACTCCTCAACTAGGGGGGAGCAGTACTTC.

The chain uses TRBV10-3 and TRBJ2-1, with 10 positions matching TRBD2. The germline gives CDR1 ENHRY, CDR2 SYGVKD. The length of the CDR3 is 21 residues. V lost 1 base, J lost 0 bases, and 15 bases stayed unmatched. The CDR3 DNA reads TGTGCCATCAGTGAGTTCCCTAGCGGGAGTGTAAGAACAGTCTCCTACAATGAGCAGTTCTTC. Protein sequence: CAISEFPSGSVRTVSYNEQFF.

The chain uses TRBV30 and TRBJ2-2, with 11 positions matching TRBD1. The CDR3 length is 16 residues. V lost 1 base to trimming and J lost 6 bases; unmatched junction nucleotides: 7. Germline loops: CDR1 GTSNPN, CDR2 SVGIG (reference sequence). CDR3 sequence: CAWSAKPGQGAGELFF. The CDR3 coding sequence is TGTGCCTGGAGTGCCAAACCGGGACAGGGGGCCGGGGAGCTGTTTTTT.